A selection of T cell receptor beta chains follows, all from one sample in a study of shared clonotypes between healthy human individuals. Sequenced by immunoSEQ multiplex PCR; TCRdb stores in-frame clones only, minus some. The data hold approximately 2,000,000 clones, with roughly 92% observed a single time. The sample taken for sequencing was naive CD4+ T cells from PBMCs. The receptors were gathered from a man between 18 and 35 years old in good health. Some clones in this sample may be carry-over from other donors' samples. The CDR3 runs from the conserved cysteine through the conserved F or W. Fields, in order: clone size, D gene, V gene, J gene, CDR3 protein, CDR3 DNA. A D gene is named only where the DNA matches it firmly. Expanded clones are given a class, and other clones once, few, many or no size at all.

clone size: .; D gene: TRBD2; V gene: TRBV29-1; J gene: TRBJ2-1; CDR3 protein: CSVGALVGEGSYNEQFF; CDR3 DNA: TGCAGCGTTGGGGCTTTGGTGGGGGAGGGGTCCTACAATGAGCAGTTCTTC
clone size: .; D gene: .; V gene: TRBV2; J gene: TRBJ1-4; CDR3 protein: CASRAGWTNEKLFF; CDR3 DNA: TGTGCCAGCAGGGCAGGGTGGACTAATGAAAAACTGTTTTTT
clone size: .; D gene: TRBD2; V gene: TRBV18; J gene: TRBJ2-2; CDR3 protein: CASSIRGLAENTGELFF; CDR3 DNA: TGTGCCAGCTCAATACGGGGACTAGCGGAGAACACCGGGGAGCTGTTTTTT
clone size: .; D gene: TRBD2; V gene: TRBV6-1; J gene: TRBJ2-3; CDR3 protein: CASSYTSGSTDTQYF; CDR3 DNA: TGTGCCAGCAGCTACACTAGCGGGAGCACAGATACGCAGTATTTT
clone size: .; D gene: TRBD1; V gene: TRBV7-9; J gene: TRBJ1-2; CDR3 protein: CASRHNRQGSYYGYTF; CDR3 DNA: TGTGCCAGCAGACATAACCGACAGGGTTCATACTATGGCTACACCTTC
clone size: .; D gene: .; V gene: TRBV11-3; J gene: TRBJ2-2; CDR3 protein: CASSLTQWGELFF; CDR3 DNA: TGTGCCAGCAGCTTAACACAGTGGGGGGAGCTGTTTTTT
clone size: .; D gene: .; V gene: TRBV7-7; J gene: TRBJ2-1; CDR3 protein: CASSAGTPYNEQFF; CDR3 DNA: TGTGCCAGCAGCGCCGGGACACCATACAATGAGCAGTTCTTC
clone size: .; D gene: .; V gene: TRBV29-1; J gene: TRBJ2-1; CDR3 protein: CSVEWVPYNEQFF; CDR3 DNA: TGCAGCGTTGAGTGGGTACCCTACAATGAGCAGTTCTTC
clone size: .; D gene: TRBD2; V gene: TRBV5-4; J gene: TRBJ2-3; CDR3 protein: CASSLKRETDTQYF; CDR3 DNA: TGTGCCAGCAGCTTAAAGCGGGAGACAGATACGCAGTATTTT
clone size: once; D gene: .; V gene: TRBV29-1; J gene: TRBJ2-3; CDR3 protein: CSVDLSTDTQYF; CDR3 DNA: TGCAGCGTTGACCTGAGCACAGATACGCAGTATTTT
clone size: .; D gene: .; V gene: TRBV7-2; J gene: TRBJ2-5; CDR3 protein: CASSLYLETQYF; CDR3 DNA: TGTGCCAGCAGCTTGTATCTTGAGACCCAGTACTTC
clone size: .; D gene: .; V gene: TRBV7-3; J gene: TRBJ2-7; CDR3 protein: CASSPTGRQYEQYF; CDR3 DNA: TGTGCCAGCAGCCCTACCGGGAGACAGTACGAGCAGTACTTC
clone size: .; D gene: .; V gene: TRBV7-2; J gene: TRBJ1-1; CDR3 protein: CASSFGMNTEAFF; CDR3 DNA: TGTGCCAGCAGCTTTGGAATGAACACTGAAGCTTTCTTT
clone size: .; D gene: TRBD2; V gene: TRBV10-1; J gene: TRBJ2-1; CDR3 protein: CASSAAGGTHNEQFF; CDR3 DNA: TGCGCCAGCAGTGCGGCGGGAGGCACCCACAATGAGCAGTTCTTC
clone size: .; D gene: .; V gene: TRBV7-9; J gene: TRBJ1-2; CDR3 protein: CASSVEGPHYGYTF; CDR3 DNA: TGTGCCAGCAGCGTAGAGGGTCCTCATTATGGCTACACCTTC
clone size: .; D gene: .; V gene: TRBV9; J gene: TRBJ2-1; CDR3 protein: CASSVPTRGSRNEQFF; CDR3 DNA: TGTGCCAGCAGCGTACCTACTAGAGGTTCTCGCAATGAGCAGTTCTTC
clone size: .; D gene: .; V gene: TRBV28; J gene: TRBJ2-3; CDR3 protein: CATQGDTQYF; CDR3 DNA: TGTGCCACCCAGGGTGATACGCAGTATTTT
clone size: .; D gene: .; V gene: TRBV6-6; J gene: TRBJ2-3; CDR3 protein: CASSYDHQDTQYF; CDR3 DNA: TGTGCCAGCAGTTACGACCACCAAGATACGCAGTATTTT
clone size: .; D gene: .; V gene: TRBV5-6; J gene: TRBJ2-3; CDR3 protein: CASSSLQGLADTQYF; CDR3 DNA: TGTGCCAGCAGCAGTCTACAGGGATTGGCAGATACGCAGTATTTT
clone size: .; D gene: TRBD1; V gene: TRBV7-2; J gene: TRBJ2-7; CDR3 protein: CASSLSEGQVREQYF; CDR3 DNA: TGTGCCAGCAGCTTATCAGAGGGACAGGTTCGGGAGCAGTACTTC
clone size: .; D gene: TRBD2; V gene: TRBV7-3; J gene: TRBJ2-1; CDR3 protein: CASSPPSGRYYNEQFF; CDR3 DNA: TGTGCCAGCAGCCCCCCTAGCGGGAGGTACTACAATGAGCAGTTCTTC
clone size: .; D gene: .; V gene: TRBV27; J gene: TRBJ2-7; CDR3 protein: CAARVQGWRERGYEQYF; CDR3 DNA: TGTGCCGCCCGGGTACAGGGGTGGCGGGAGAGGGGCTACGAGCAGTACTTC
clone size: .; D gene: .; V gene: TRBV30; J gene: TRBJ2-1; CDR3 protein: CAWSPSPGRQAEQFF; CDR3 DNA: TGTGCCTGGAGTCCCTCCCCGGGAAGGCAGGCTGAGCAGTTCTTC
clone size: few; D gene: .; V gene: TRBV28; J gene: TRBJ1-2; CDR3 protein: CASGDRVYGYTF; CDR3 DNA: TGTGCCAGCGGAGACCGAGTGTATGGCTACACCTTC
clone size: .; D gene: TRBD1; V gene: TRBV18; J gene: TRBJ2-7; CDR3 protein: CASSPGQGSSYEQYF; CDR3 DNA: TGTGCCAGCTCACCAGGACAGGGTAGCTCCTACGAGCAGTACTTC
clone size: .; D gene: .; V gene: TRBV15; J gene: TRBJ2-1; CDR3 protein: CATSTQGGNEFF; CDR3 DNA: TGTGCCACCAGCACCCAAGGGGGGAATGAGTTCTTC
clone size: .; D gene: .; V gene: TRBV6-4; J gene: TRBJ1-2; CDR3 protein: CASSERTPPGYTF; CDR3 DNA: TGTGCCAGCAGTGAGCGGACCCCTCCCGGCTACACCTTC
clone size: .; D gene: .; V gene: TRBV19; J gene: TRBJ2-1; CDR3 protein: CASVNYNEQFF; CDR3 DNA: TGTGCCAGTGTTAACTACAATGAGCAGTTCTTC
clone size: .; D gene: .; V gene: TRBV5-1; J gene: TRBJ2-3; CDR3 protein: CASSLLSDGKGTDTQYF; CDR3 DNA: TGCGCCAGCAGCTTGCTTTCAGACGGGAAGGGCACAGATACGCAGTATTTT
clone size: .; D gene: .; V gene: TRBV28; J gene: TRBJ1-5; CDR3 protein: CASSRQPQHF; CDR3 DNA: TGTGCCAGCAGTCGACAGCCCCAGCATTTT
clone size: .; D gene: .; V gene: TRBV28; J gene: TRBJ2-1; CDR3 protein: CASSLDPPSPYNEQFF; CDR3 DNA: TGTGCCAGCAGTTTAGACCCCCCCTCCCCCTACAATGAGCAGTTCTTC
clone size: .; D gene: TRBD2; V gene: TRBV5-4; J gene: TRBJ2-7; CDR3 protein: CASSPTSGRNEQYF; CDR3 DNA: TGTGCCAGCAGCCCGACTAGCGGGAGAAACGAGCAGTACTTC
clone size: .; D gene: .; V gene: TRBV5-1; J gene: TRBJ2-5; CDR3 protein: CASSLVGGVETQYF; CDR3 DNA: TGCGCCAGCAGCTTGGTAGGCGGGGTAGAGACCCAGTACTTC